The present entry profiles one T cell receptor (beta chain) with its context. Germline assignment: CDR1 MNHEY and CDR2 SMNVEV (reference sequence). Trimming removed 6 bases from V and 4 bases from J; junction bases left unmatched: 11. CDR3 length: 17 amino acids. This sample stems from a study of blood T cell repertoires in COVID-19. At the level of the study: The United States, Italy and Spain were the sources of the acute and convalescent COVID-19 samples. Sources were T cells, B-cell-depleted T cells, or PBMCs; the material itself was cDNA or gDNA.

Original handling: For nucleated cells, counts were estimated from reference gene primer amplification. Some clones are missing from TCRdb's copy, which holds only in-frame ones; the method was immunoSEQ multiplex PCR. That table furnishes V, J and clone size, whereas the DNA furnished D and trimming. The profile shows around 96,000 clones, nearly 95% of them singletons. V gene TRBV27 combines with J gene TRBJ1-6, with 8 bases identical to TRBD1. Material for sequencing was peripheral blood. The clonotype originates from a human donor with active COVID-19. The donor label of this sample is uncertain. DNA of the CDR3: TGTGCCAGCAGAACCCTAGCAGGGGGCAATTATAATTCACCCCTCCACTTT. Its translation is CASRTLAGGNYNSPLHF.